This T cell receptor beta chain was documented in a study of spatial heterogeneity in lung cancer. Study as a whole: TCR and UMI combinations that were unique each appeared, on average, more than ten times in raw reads.

The germline V and J ends were trimmed by 7 bases and 5 bases, with 14 bases remaining between them. Germline-derived CDR1 and CDR2 are MDHEN and SYDVKM. This CDR3 region has 14 residues. TCRdb reprocessed the 5' RACE reads with MiXCR, giving one entry per CDR3 protein. The sample yields approximately 2,100 distinct CDR3 sequences, just over 7% seen once. This clonotype rates as medium-sized. The time point is: sample taken at primary tumor resection. Patients with untreated early-stage non-small cell lung cancer, numbering approximately 70, were the donors. Unsorted tumor, nontumor lung tissue or cryopreserved PBMC supplied the whole RNA.

The sequences come from normal lung tissue next to the tumor, collected at surgery. This clonotype was sampled from a female donor with early-stage non-small cell lung cancer. V is TRBV28 and J is TRBJ2-2; D is possibly TRBD2 (7 bases). The CDR3 here is CASTLGGVTGELFF. The DNA of the CDR3 is TGTGCCAGCACACTAGGGGGGGTTACCGGGGAGCTGTTTTTT.